This TCR beta chain is drawn from a study of CD8+ T cells in alopecia areata. On this clone: No antigen is known for it.

cDNA reverse transcribed from extracted RNA served as the sequencing template. This table comes from immunoSEQ multiplex PCR, and its TCRdb copy is limited to in-frame clones, with some not included. This table has 110,000 to 150,000 clones, 75% to 85% appearing once. Treatment indicated: oral pan-JAK inhibitor, 5-10 mg twice daily. Alopecia areata patients gave lesional scalp punch biopsies and peripheral blood samples. Study-level findings and limits: Among the top 100, expanded CD8+ clones, as well as scalp clonality, were significantly decreased by tofacitinib. Many expanded lesional clones stayed in scalp and blood while on tofacitinib. The study found higher clonality in lesional than normal scalp, especially in alopecia totalis/universalis.

The J segment lost 7 bases and the V segment lost 6 bases, leaving 6 bases of the junction unmatched. The CDR3 totals 13 residues. Germline V gene lookup returns CDR1 ENHRY and CDR2 SYGVKD. The receptor's source is a human donor with alopecia areata. The gene calls are TRBV10-3 and TRBJ2-4; TRBD1 matches at 7 bases. The specimen was CD8+ T cells sorted from blood, collected at week 4, from a patient treated with tofacitinib. CDR3 amino acids: CAISEPTGNIQYF. CDR3 in DNA: TGTGCCATCAGCGAACCGACAGGGAACATTCAGTACTTC.